The clone carrying this TCR beta chain was detected only a few times. Its antigen remains unknown. V was pared by 0 bases and J by 5 bases, with 16 bases between. The length of the CDR3 is 16 residues. In germline, CDR1 is MGHRA, CDR2 YSYEKL. This sample is part of a study of beta chain features in type 1 diabetes. Every bit of the isolated RNA underwent reverse transcription, so sequencing read expressed TCRB transcripts. Using immunoSEQ multiplex PCR, the repertoire was profiled, and TCRdb retains in-frame clones only, with some absent. This table holds about 340,000 clones, roughly 13% found once. Study-wide results and limits: TCRB CDR3 length was moderately but significantly reduced in all four CD4+ subsets of Type 1 diabetes patients.

The receptor comes from a woman under 30 with type 1 diabetes. The J gene is TRBJ1-1, the V gene TRBV4-1; no firm D call. Sample: naive CD4+ T cells from blood. The CDR3 reads CASSQDLGRKITEAFF. The CDR3 nucleotides are TGCGCCAGCAGCCAAGATTTGGGGAGGAAGATTACTGAAGCTTTCTTT.